The T cell receptor beta chain under discussion was sequenced for a study of T cell responses to AZD1222 COVID-19 vaccine. As to this clone: What it recognizes is unknown.

The CDR3 is made up of 15 amino acids. In germline, CDR1 is SGHRS, CDR2 YFSETQ. Trimming cost V 4 bases and J 5 bases; bases outside gene matches: 9. Pooled in the analysis were second doses at about 4 or about 12 weeks. General study findings and limits: Spike-specific TCR breadth and depth went up after people got two AZD1222 doses. White British people made up most donors, females outnumbered males, and clonal diversity was possibly underestimated. Unmutated regions of variants are reportedly targeted by nearly half of spike-specific TCRs.

Assay: immunoSEQ multiplex PCR; the TCRdb copy retains only in-frame clones and omits some. Of more than 85,000 clones listed, approximately 87% were seen once; the top ten hold 4.4%. The sequences come from peripheral blood, collected 28 days after the second AZD1222 dose. This sequence originates from an adult who received the AZD1222 COVID-19 vaccine. The chain employs TRBV5-1 and TRBJ1-1, with 9 bases identical to TRBD1. In DNA form, the CDR3 reads TGCGCCAGCAGCAAGGTCGGGACAGGGCAAACTGAAGCTTTCTTT. Translating gives CASSKVGTGQTEAFF.